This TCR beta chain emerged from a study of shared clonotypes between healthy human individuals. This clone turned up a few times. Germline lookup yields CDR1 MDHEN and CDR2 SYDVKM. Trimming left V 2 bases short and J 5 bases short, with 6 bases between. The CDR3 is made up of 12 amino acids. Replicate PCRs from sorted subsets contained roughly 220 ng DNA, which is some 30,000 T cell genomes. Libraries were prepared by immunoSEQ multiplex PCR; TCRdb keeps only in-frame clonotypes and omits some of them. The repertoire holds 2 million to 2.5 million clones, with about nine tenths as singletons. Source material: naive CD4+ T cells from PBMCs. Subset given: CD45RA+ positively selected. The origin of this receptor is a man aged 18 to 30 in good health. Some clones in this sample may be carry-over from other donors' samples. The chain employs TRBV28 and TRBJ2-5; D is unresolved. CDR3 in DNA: TGTGCCAGCAGTTTAATCTCCGAGACCCAGTACTTC. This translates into CASSLISETQYF.